The 20 T cell receptor beta chains reported below all come from one sample, sequenced in a study of blood T cell repertoires in COVID-19. Clones were read by immunoSEQ multiplex PCR, and TCRdb kept only the in-frame ones, dropping some. The data show about 150,000 clones, with about four fifths seen just once and approximately 15% held by the top ten. Source material: peripheral blood. The receptor source for this set is a woman aged 80 or over with acute or convalescent COVID-19.

The genes are TRBV4-1 and TRBJ2-1; TRBD2 matches at 11 bases. Germline V gene sequence: CDR1 MGHRA, CDR2 YSYEKL. The V and J ends lost 0 bases and 9 bases, in that order; junction bases with no gene match: 7. The CDR3 spans 16 residues. CDR3 DNA sequence: TGCGCCAGCAGCCAAGATTTAGCGGGGGGGCGTCTTGAGCAGTTCTTC. Translation gives CASSQDLAGGRLEQFF.

This sequence joins TRBV24-1 and TRBJ2-1; 9 nucleotides line up with TRBD2. V dropped 9 bases and J dropped 5; count of bases not matched to a gene: 10. The CDR3 is 15 residues long. Germline lookup yields CDR1 KGHDR and CDR2 SFDVKD. The CDR3 region has the DNA TGTGCCACCGGAGCGGGGGGCGGAAGGAACAATGAGCAGTTCTTC. Residues: CATGAGGGRNNEQFF.

The chain joins TRBV6-5 to TRBJ2-7; maybe TRBD1 (6 bases). Germline V gives CDR1 MNHEY, CDR2 SVGAGI. V lost 0 bases and J lost 2, with 8 bases in between. The CDR3 extends over 14 amino acids. CDR3 protein: CASSYSGGTYEQYF. CDR3 in DNA: TGTGCCAGCAGTTACTCAGGGGGTACCTACGAGCAGTACTTC.

This clone occurred once. The chain combines TRBV4-2 with TRBJ2-3; TRBD2 agrees at 8 bases. V lost 1 base to trimming and J lost 4 bases; unmatched junction nucleotides: 4. This CDR3 is 15 amino acids long. The germline gives CDR1 LGHNA, CDR2 YNFKEQ. This CDR3 is CASSQAAGVADTQYF. CDR3 sequence (DNA): TGTGCCAGCAGCCAAGCAGCGGGAGTCGCAGATACGCAGTATTTT.

V gene TRBV6-6 combines with J gene TRBJ2-7, with TRBD2 identical over 13 bases. In germline, CDR1 is MNHNY, CDR2 SVGAGI (reference sequence). CDR3 length: 14 amino acids. V was clipped by 4 bases and J by 5 bases; unmatched bases: 2. CDR3 sequence: CASSWTSGRDEQYF. The DNA for the CDR3 is TGTGCCAGCAGTTGGACTAGCGGGAGAGACGAGCAGTACTTC.

The chain employs TRBV6-5 and TRBJ1-1; D is unclear. V lost 3 bases, J lost 1 base, and 9 bases lay in between. Germline V gene sequence: CDR1 MNHEY, CDR2 SVGAGI. The CDR3 contains 14 residues. CDR3 sequence (DNA): TGTGCCAGCAGTTATTCCGGAGGGAACACTGAAGCTTTCTTT. Protein: CASSYSGGNTEAFF.

J is TRBJ1-1 and V is TRBV12-3 or TRBV12-4; D is perhaps TRBD1 (5 bases). CDR3 size: 13 residues. V was trimmed by 5 bases and J by 3 bases, leaving 10 bases between them. In DNA form, the CDR3 reads TGTGCCAGCAGTCGGGGGATCTACACTGAAGCTTTCTTT. Residues: CASSRGIYTEAFF.

The chain couples TRBV2 to TRBJ1-6, with a tentative D call TRBD1 (6 bases). Germline V gene data show CDR1 as SNHLY and CDR2 as FYNNEI. This CDR3 comprises 13 residues. V gave up 5 bases and J gave up 10 bases, with 12 bases separating them. CDR3 loop: CASSPQGSSPLHF. CDR3 coding DNA: TGTGCCAGCAGTCCACAGGGATCCTCACCCCTCCACTTT.

This clone was observed a few times. CDR3 amino acids: CASSQVIHMPGGYTF. CDR3 bases: TGTGCCAGCAGCCAAGTTATACATATGCCAGGTGGCTACACCTTC. The V and J genes are TRBV14 and TRBJ1-2, with D uncertain. The V gene lost 1 base and the J gene lost 7 bases, with 16 bases spanning the gap. This CDR3 is built from 15 residues. Germline CDR1 reads SGHDN; CDR2 reads FVKESK.

The chain has TRBV2 and TRBJ1-5; 7 nucleotides align to TRBD1. With V trimmed by 0 bases and J by 2 bases, 4 bases remained unmatched. CDR3 length: 16 amino acids. Germline assignment: CDR1 SNHLY and CDR2 FYNNEI. CDR3 nucleotide sequence: TGTGCCAGCAGTGAAGCAGGGGGCGCGGGCAATCAGCCCCAGCATTTT. Amino acids: CASSEAGGAGNQPQHF.

J is TRBJ2-1 and V is TRBV18; 7 bases match TRBD1. Looked up from germline, CDR1 is KGHSH and CDR2 is LQKENI. V was clipped by 1 base and J by 4 bases; unmatched bases: 7. The CDR3 contains 16 residues. CDR3 DNA: TGTGCCAGCTCACCACTTCGACAGGGAGCGTACAATGAGCAGTTCTTC. Protein product: CASSPLRQGAYNEQFF. Full variable domain (missing parts from reference TRBV18 and TRBJ2-1): NAGVMQNPRHLVRRRGQEARLRCSPMKGHSHVYWYRQLPEEGLKFMVYLQKENIIDESGMPKERFSAEFPKEGPSILRIQQVVRGDSAAYFCASSPLRQGAYNEQFFGPGTRLTVL.

This rearrangement joins TRBV19 to TRBJ2-1; 8 bases map to TRBD1. CDR1 is LNHDA and CDR2 is SQIVND in the germline V gene (reference sequence). The CDR3 is 14 residues long. J gave up 3 bases and V 5 bases, and 3 bases lay outside the gene matches. CDR3: CASSPGTGYNEQFF. CDR3 nucleotide sequence: TGTGCCAGTAGTCCCGGGACAGGCTACAATGAGCAGTTCTTC. Full variable domain (outside the CDR3, taken from reference TRBV19 and TRBJ2-1): DGGITQSPKYLFRKEGQNVTLSCEQNLNHDAMYWYRQDPGQGLRLIYYSQIVNDFQKGDIAEGYSVSREKKESFPLTVTSAQKNPTAFYLCASSPGTGYNEQFFGPGTRLTVL.

J is TRBJ1-4 and V is TRBV5-1; 9 bases map to TRBD1. The CDR3 loop spans 15 amino acids. The germline gives CDR1 SGHRS, CDR2 YFSETQ. V was pared by 0 bases and J by 3 bases, with 0 bases of the junction left unmatched. CDR3 loop: CASSLGQGANEKLFF. The DNA for the CDR3 is TGCGCCAGCAGCTTGGGACAGGGGGCTAATGAAAAACTGTTTTTT.

This chain connects TRBV7-2 to TRBJ1-2; TRBD1 aligns across 8 bases. Germline CDR1 reads SGHTA; CDR2 reads FQGNSA. This CDR3 is built from 15 residues. The V and J ends lost 4 bases and 6 bases, in that order; junction bases with no gene match: 10. The CDR3 is CASSSSLDRADGYTF. The CDR3 DNA sequence: TGTGCCAGCAGCTCTTCCCTGGACAGGGCTGATGGCTACACCTTC. The full variable domain, in which reference TRBV7-2 and TRBJ1-2 provide the parts outside the CDR3, is GAGVSQSPSNKVTEKGKDVELRCDPISGHTALYWYRQSLGQGLEFLIYFQGNSAPDKSGLPSDRFSAERTGGSVSTLTIQRTQQEDSAVYLCASSSSLDRADGYTFGSGTRLTVV.

V and J are TRBV5-4 and TRBJ1-1, with D unclear. The CDR3 has 14 residues. Germline values: CDR1 SGHNT, CDR2 YYREEE (reference sequence). V shed 0 bases and J shed 1 base, with 7 bases lying between them. The CDR3 region has the DNA TGTGCCAGCAGCTTGGGAACAGCGAACACTGAAGCTTTCTTT. Amino acid sequence: CASSLGTANTEAFF.

This clone was seen only a few times. The chain carries TRBV28 and TRBJ1-1, with 7 bases identical to TRBD1. The CDR3 length is 14 residues. Germline CDR1 is MDHEN and CDR2 is SYDVKM. V lost 3 bases and J lost 7; bases outside the gene matches: 8. CDR3 region: CASSFGYRGGEAFF. DNA of the CDR3: TGTGCCAGCAGTTTCGGGTACAGGGGTGGTGAAGCTTTCTTT.

The CDR3 DNA sequence: TGTGCCAGCAGTAAGGACGGAGTGGGAGTCGAGCAGTACTTC. This gives the protein CASSKDGVGVEQYF. The rearrangement joins TRBV28 to TRBJ2-7, with D possibly being TRBD2 (5 bases). This CDR3 region has 14 residues. CDR1 and CDR2 from the germline V gene are MDHEN and SYDVKM. With 5 bases removed from V and 6 bases from J, the gap between germline ends came to 17 bases.

The chain uses TRBV12-3 or TRBV12-4 and TRBJ2-5; D may be TRBD2 (6 bases). Trimming removed 6 bases from V and 4 bases from J, with 12 bases in between. The length of the CDR3 is 13 residues. The CDR3 sequence: CASSGTAAETQYF. CDR3 sequence (DNA): TGTGCCAGCAGCGGGACTGCAGCAGAGACCCAGTACTTC.

V is TRBV5-5 and J is TRBJ1-4; D ambiguous. Trimming took 0 bases from V and 3 from J, leaving 6 bases between them. CDR1 SGHKS and CDR2 YYEKEE come from the germline V gene (reference sequence). The CDR3 contains 14 residues. CDR3 nucleotides: TGTGCCAGCAGCTTGGGCCGAGCTAATGAAAAACTGTTTTTT. Translated, it gives CASSLGRANEKLFF.

The rearrangement links TRBV5-1 to TRBJ2-7; 15 nucleotides line up with TRBD2. The CDR3 consists of 20 residues. Unmatched junction bases numbered 16, after V lost 1 base and J lost 5 bases. CDR1 SGHRS and CDR2 YFSETQ come from the germline V gene. The CDR3 protein is CASSLRATVPGLAGGNEQYF. The DNA of the CDR3 is TGCGCCAGCAGCTTGAGAGCCACCGTCCCGGGACTAGCGGGAGGTAACGAGCAGTACTTC.